The entry below describes one T cell receptor (beta chain). This receptor's antigen is unknown. Base qualities were left out, and no much larger clone turns up one base away. V is pared back by 6 bases and J by 7 bases, with 25 bases lying between the germline termini. The CDR3 starts with the cysteine, ends with the phenylalanine, and has 17 residues. This entry keeps only the CDR3 DNA: 51 bases, framed from base 1. CDR1 and CDR2 were assigned from the germline V gene (reference sequence) as SGHAT and FQDESV. These data belong to a study of T cell repertoires in cytomegalovirus infection (dated by TCRdb to 2018 to 2020). Regarding the research as a whole: The HLA type of each donor mattered for the analysis, because public TCR beta signatures pointed to carriage of CMV infection along with the matching HLA type. The study at large found these results: The ex vivo response was dominated by HLA-C-restricted CMV-specific TCR beta clonotypes, and the single most frequent clonotype in two of eight donors was supplied by these HLA-C-restricted clonotypes. Carriers of CMV infection plus the relevant HLA type were discriminated by the cumulative frequency of public TCR beta family members in the study cohort and in an independent roughly 320-donor cohort.

The sequencing machine was an Illumina HiSeq 1500. The raw public data were reprocessed by TCRdb itself: fastp quality trimming at Q25, MiXCR clonotype calling, in-frame beta chains only. Each CDR3 protein appears once, grouped with its most common genes and DNA. The sample table contains approximately 500,000 distinct CDR3 sequences; only one count was recorded for 16% of them. The ten largest clonotypes hold about 24% of the sample. The sequence derives from a human donor in good health (CMV status not recorded). Some clones in this sample may be carry-over from other donors' samples. Sequenced sample: CD8+ T cells from PBMCs. Recombination joined TRBV11-1 with TRBJ2-1; matching of 5 bases hints at TRBD1 as the D gene. The DNA is as follows: TGTGCCAGCAGGGACACCTGGACGGGTCCGGATGGAAATGAGCAGTTCTTC. Its product reads: CASRDTWTGPDGNEQFF.